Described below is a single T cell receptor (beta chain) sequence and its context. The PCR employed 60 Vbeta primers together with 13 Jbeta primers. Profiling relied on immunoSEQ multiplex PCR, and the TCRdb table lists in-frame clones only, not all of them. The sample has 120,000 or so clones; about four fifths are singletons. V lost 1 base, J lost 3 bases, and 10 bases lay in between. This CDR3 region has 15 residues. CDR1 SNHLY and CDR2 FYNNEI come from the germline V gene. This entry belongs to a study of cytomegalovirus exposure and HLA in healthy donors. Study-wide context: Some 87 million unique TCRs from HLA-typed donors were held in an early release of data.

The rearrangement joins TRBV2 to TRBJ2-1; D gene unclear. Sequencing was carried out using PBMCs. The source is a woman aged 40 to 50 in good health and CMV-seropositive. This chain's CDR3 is CASSEDSLDYNEQFF. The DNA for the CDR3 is TGTGCCAGCAGTGAAGATAGCCTGGACTACAATGAGCAGTTCTTC.